The rows below give T cell receptor beta chains drawn from one sample of a study of cytomegalovirus exposure and HLA in healthy donors. Using immunoSEQ multiplex PCR, the repertoire was profiled, and TCRdb retains in-frame clones only, with some absent. The sample comprises under 200,000 clones, 77% of which are singletons, and roughly 2.8% rests with the top ten. What was sequenced was PBMCs. These receptor sequences come from a woman in her forties in good health and CMV-seropositive. CDR3s include the opening cysteine and the closing phenylalanine or tryptophan. Each record gives: D gene, V gene, CDR3 protein. D genes are given only for firm matches.

. TRBV19 CASSDRGGYSNTEAFF
TRBD1 TRBV18 CASSGQGLYGYTF
. TRBV7-8 CASSLSRAPIWAEAFF
. TRBV27 CASSHNRDPNNEQFF
. TRBV18 CASSPGRDTEAFF
. TRBV18 CANSGGGTDTQYF
TRBD1 TRBV6-6 CASKTGESAEAFF
. TRBV19 CASSSTRVETQYF
. TRBV6-6 CASSYSGWNQPQHF
TRBD1 TRBV25-1 CASSGGTGWSGYTF
TRBD2 TRBV7-2 CASSGLGPDTQYF
. TRBV7-2 CASSLGPGSTDTQYF
TRBD2 TRBV19 CASTPLSGGAHEQFF
TRBD2 TRBV6-5 CASSRSGGRWNF
. TRBV7-8 CASSALRTSYNEQFF
TRBD2 TRBV10-1 CASSGVLLAGGPDHEQYF
. TRBV19 CASSFPGAMNTEAFF
. TRBV19 CASSPFVGELFF
TRBD2 TRBV5-1 CASSPTSGPYNEQFF
. TRBV10-3 CAISDQSGGRNEQFF
. TRBV19 CASKSRLETQYF
. TRBV19 CASSPHGALGAKNIQYF
TRBD1 TRBV11-2 CASSSIRDRGNEQYF